The present T cell receptor (beta chain) was sequenced within a study of cytomegalovirus exposure and HLA in healthy donors. The PCR had 60 Vbeta and 13 Jbeta primers. Assay used: immunoSEQ multiplex PCR; TCRdb lists only in-frame clones, some missing. The top ten clones hold under 2% of a sample with 100,000 or so clones, about 70% of them seen once. Overall study results and limits: Most TCR sequences were uncommon, yet certain public TCRs appeared in many donors. On later analysis, the bulk of CMV-associated TCR beta chains appeared to be HLA-restricted. Later examination showed HLA-associated TCR beta chains had greater clonal expansion than equally common others. Accounts indicate the classifier identified cytomegalovirus status with strong specificity and sensitivity.

In the case of this clone: No antigen is known for it.

This TCR derives from a woman aged 40 to 50 in good health and CMV-seronegative. The sequenced material came from PBMCs.

DNA of the CDR3: TGTGCCAGCAGCTTAAGGGTAGCGGTAAACCAAGAGACCCAGTACTTC. Encoded protein: CASSLRVAVNQETQYF. This chain connects TRBV11-2 to TRBJ2-5; D might be TRBD2 (6 bases). There are 16 residues in the CDR3. CDR1 is SGHAT and CDR2 is FQNNGV in the germline V gene. The germline V and J ends were trimmed by 2 bases and 0 bases, with 13 bases remaining between them.